This paragraph covers one T cell receptor beta chain sequence. The specificity of this receptor is unknown. Library creation used the immunoSEQ multiplex PCR assay. A mixture of 60 forward primers for TCR Vbeta segments and 13 reverse primers for TCR Jbeta segments was used in the multiplex PCR. The CDR3 region of rearranged TCR beta genes was amplified from genomic DNA with a multiplex PCR assay. The Illumina HiSeq System was used to sequence the amplified TCR beta libraries as 87-base-pair reads. The authors' pipeline ran thus. A later analysis counted approximately 74 million unique TCR beta chains across the 666 repertoires, and some 11 million of these chains were shared by at least two donors. Raw reads were error-corrected and collapsed into unique sequences by a nearest-neighbor algorithm in which closely related sequences were merged to remove PCR and sequencing errors. To assign V, D and J gene segments, CDR3 sequences were aligned to IMGT reference sequences. Each retained sequence needed at least a six-nucleotide match to both a V gene segment and a J gene segment. Rearrangements were classified as productive when the CDR3 lacked stop codons and remained in frame with V and J, and all other rearrangements were classified as non-productive. Following IMGT convention, CDR3 was defined as the stretch from the second conserved V-encoded cysteine up to the conserved J-encoded phenylalanine. In an earlier analysis of approximately 500 of the donors, sequences lacking an unambiguous match to a single V gene segment were excluded. In an earlier analysis of approximately 590 of the donors, V segments were called functional above 56.7% productive rearrangements and were called segregating when the between-donor standard deviation exceeded 5%. A statistical classification framework was developed to diagnose cytomegalovirus status using the catalog of TCR beta chain sequences. In a later analysis, V and J genes were assigned by comparing TCR nucleotide sequences against IMGT/GENE-DB human TR gene sequences. A later analysis assigned CDR3 sequences and most-parsimonious VDJ recombination scenarios with the TCRdist pipeline. In a later analysis, every TCR beta chain was defined by the combination of its CDR3 amino acid sequence and its V-gene family, and reads without a unique V-gene family were dropped. A later analysis removed 592 highly shared, low-generation-probability nucleotide sequences to deal with suspected cross-contamination and a sequencing artifact. For each public chain, a later analysis derived a clonal expansion index from normalized ranks of inferred template counts within each repertoire. A later analysis computed generation probabilities with a VDJ recombination model fitted to out-of-frame rearrangements, and checked the results against IGoR. Hypergeometric tests were used in a later analysis to score TCR-TCR, TCR-HLA and TCR-CMV co-occurrence, with a repertoire-size bias correction applied to the TCR pairs. False discovery rates were estimated in a later analysis by permuting HLA or CMV assignments 20 times. In a later analysis, co-occurring TCRs were grouped with DBSCAN, and TCRdist sequence similarity was added when clustering was performed within HLA-allele-positive subsets. For co-occurrence clustering, repertoires with fewer than 30,000 or more than 120,000 public chains were excluded, along with roughly 5 repertoires with anomalous nucleotide sharing. TCRdb limited this immuneACCESS table to in-frame rearrangements with V and J called. A share of clones is missing; checked studies link under half to unresolved V genes, and the rest is unexplained. V and J calls and clone size come straight from that table; D and trimming were deduced from the DNA. The sample's table covers roughly 78,000 clones. Approximately 0.81% of the sample rests with the top ten.

These data are taken from a study of cytomegalovirus exposure and HLA in healthy donors (dated by TCRdb to the late 2010s). For the wider study: An earlier analysis of under 600 of the donors reported more than 250 Gb of sequence data and 100 million to 140 million unique TCR beta sequences from 150 million to 200 million T cells. An early release covering roughly 600 HLA-typed donors comprised about 300 gigabases of sequencing data and approximately 80 million unique TCR sequences. The genetic ancestry cluster associated with self-reported Caucasian donors included roughly four fifths of the 398 genotyped donors. The study aimed to test whether cataloging public T cell receptors could reveal signatures of past pathogen exposure. The study profiled the T cell repertoires of 550 to 700 subjects by immunosequencing and related them to cytomegalovirus serostatus. A separate validation cohort of 100 to 150 different subjects was used in addition to the roughly 670-subject first cohort. To predict cytomegalovirus infection status, the study combined high-throughput TCR immunosequencing, statistical association of individual TCRs with disease status, and machine learning. A later analysis re-examined previously published TCR beta repertoires from 500 to 700 donors and added high-resolution HLA genotyping to investigate patterns of TCR occurrence. Rather than drawing on any new phenotypic data, the later analysis identified candidate immune exposures from TCR beta sequences and the way those sequences occurred across donors. To decide whether each TCR beta V gene segment behaved as functional or pseudogenic, an earlier analysis of fewer than 750 of the donors relied on high-throughput TCR beta sequencing. Alongside the repertoire data, information on donor age, sex, ethnicity and CMV serostatus was compiled. Genome-wide SNP genotypes for about 65% of the roughly 670 donors were used in a later genetic analysis, which treated that subset as a discovery cohort. Every discovery cohort repertoire had been produced on one sequencing platform. Both class I and class II loci were covered by HLA typing, at four-digit resolution. The number of donors typed differed by locus, with about 629-640 for A, B, C, DRB1 and DQB1, around 560 for DQA1, 600 to 610 for DPA1, and 400 to 490 for DPB1. Roughly five DR-DQ haplotypes were handled as single units for association and clustering because linkage in the cohort was strong. Across approximately 420 genotyped donors of the cohort, an average of about 220,000 unique TCR beta nucleotide sequences per donor were sequenced, and roughly a sixth of those sequences were non-productive. Overall results and qualifications from the work: Compared with equally common non-associated chains, HLA-associated TCR beta chains in a later analysis were more clonally expanded and had lower generation probabilities. Assigning TCR associations to individual alleles was difficult when HLA alleles, especially DR and DQ, strongly co-occurred. The authors suggested that the approach could potentially be generalized to other disease states and immunological phenotypes. Correlated functional status among segregating V segments might be attributable to linkage disequilibrium, but an unknown experimental factor could not be ruled out. In an earlier analysis of 587 of the donors, most TCR beta V segments appeared in productive rearrangements about 87% or about 30% of the time, broadly matching IMGT annotations. The classifier was reported to diagnose cytomegalovirus status with high specificity and sensitivity in both the original and validation cohorts. A cluster of highly shared sequence variants was judged likely to represent a technical artifact of the sequencing pipeline. The study gave a list of 150 to 200 TCR beta chains associated with cytomegalovirus. A further reported finding was that TCR beta sequences accurately predicted the HLA-A and HLA-B alleles for most subjects in the first cohort. The presence/absence analyses assumed that sequencing depth was roughly uniform across donors, and that assumption may not be true. In a later analysis, TCR association rates were found to vary across HLA loci, with the most associated TCRs seen for DRB1 alleles and the fewest for HLA-C alleles. In vitro tests confirmed that a few of the cytomegalovirus-associated TCR beta chains recognize cytomegalovirus antigens. Across donors, most TCR sequences were observed very rarely, whereas some public TCRs were present in many individuals. A later analysis found that most CMV-associated TCR beta chains appeared HLA-restricted, with HLA associations seemingly driven largely by CMV exposure. A later genetic analysis associated a missense DCLRE1C variant with V-gene and J-gene trimming of TCR beta chains, and an independent cohort replicated the association. Because HLA typing was missing for some donors at each locus, association tests included only the typed subset. In a later genetic analysis, fewer N-insertions in productive TCRs were reported among donors in an Asian-associated ancestry cluster than the roughly 670-donor mean. The earlier analysis of some 540 of the donors excluded 15 to 20 rarely observed V segments, including chromosome 9 orphons, because counts were too low. In a later analysis, 15,000 to 20,000 TCR beta sequences were associated with specific HLA alleles at a false discovery rate of 0.05. In this cohort, only TCR beta chains were sequenced, and detectable features were limited by the absence of alpha or paired-chain data. For the cohort, immune exposure information was limited to CMV serostatus. In a later analysis, several top co-occurrence clusters were reported to appear linked to parvovirus B19, influenza, CMV and Epstein-Barr virus. The 87-base-pair reads could not distinguish some IMGT-functional V segments, including TRBV6-2 and TRBV6-3, so those segments were excluded.

Trimmed from V: 4 bases; trimmed from J: 6 bases; junction bases lacking a gene match: 9. Based on the germline V gene, the CDR1 and CDR2 sequences are KGHSH and LQKENI. CDR3 length: 15 amino acids, cysteine to phenylalanine. The only DNA kept is the CDR3, 45 bases in frame from the first base. The cohort was made up of 500 to 800 healthy bone marrow donors. At the time of sampling, all cohort members were nominally healthy, though unrecorded immune exposures were likely present. The donor was CMV seronegative and was included in the group of several hundred seronegative cohort members. Each donor provided a peripheral blood sample, and peripheral blood mononuclear cells were used for TCR beta sequencing. Genomic DNA extraction from the blood cell samples was performed with the Qiagen DNeasy Blood Extraction Kit.

The chain couples TRBV18 to TRBJ1-1; 9 bases in between match TRBD1. The source is a boy aged 5-17 years in good health and CMV-seronegative. The material sequenced was PBMCs. The DNA is as follows: TGTGCCAGCTCACGCCGTGGACAGGGGATAGCTGAAGCTTTCTTT. It translates as CASSRRGQGIAEAFF.